The 10 T cell receptor beta chains given below trace back to one sample, sequenced in a study of T cells after posttransplantation cyclophosphamide. The protocol was immunoSEQ multiplex PCR, while the TCRdb copy is restricted to in-frame clones and leaves out a portion. The sample consists of 28,000 or so clones, approximately 90% of them appearing once. Sequenced input: PBMCs. These receptor sequences come from a man over 45.

The chain is built from TRBV7-2 and TRBJ2-1; 9 bases agree with TRBD1. The V segment lost 5 bases and the J segment 5 bases; nucleotides outside the gene matches: 7. The germline CDR1 and CDR2 sequences are SGHTA and FQGNSA. The CDR3 totals 15 residues. This CDR3 reads CASSRRTGEDNEQFF. CDR3 DNA sequence: TGTGCCAGCAGCCGTCGGACAGGGGAGGACAATGAGCAGTTCTTC.

The chain combines TRBV27 with TRBJ2-5, with D possibly TRBD2 on 5 matching bases. V gave up 10 bases and J gave up 2 bases, with 14 bases separating them. Germline V gene sequence: CDR1 MNHEY, CDR2 SMNVEV (reference sequence). The CDR3 has 13 amino acids. The CDR3 DNA sequence: TGTGCCACCCGGGATAGACTACAAGAGACCCAGTACTTC. As protein: CATRDRLQETQYF.

V usage is TRBV21-1 and J usage is TRBJ2-4; the D call TRBD2 from the table was never checked on the DNA. TRBV21-1 is a known pseudogene. The length of the CDR3 is 11 residues. Here the CDR3 reads CASEGWNIQYF. The CDR3 nucleotides are TGTGCCAGCGAGGGTTGGAACATTCAGTACTTC.

V gene TRBV5-1 combines with J gene TRBJ2-2; 9 bases are a match to TRBD2. Germline CDR1 and CDR2: SGHRS and YFSETQ. The CDR3 runs to 18 residues. V trimming: 2 bases; J trimming: 4 bases; junction bases outside the gene matches: 12. DNA of the CDR3: TGCGCCAGCAGCTTTAATCCTAGCGGGAAGCTCTTCACCGGGGAGCTGTTTTTT. Translated, it gives CASSFNPSGKLFTGELFF.

The rearrangement joins TRBV19 to TRBJ1-4; tentative D call: TRBD1 (5 bases). V lost 4 bases to trimming and J lost 7 bases, with 16 bases between them. This CDR3 spans 15 amino acids. Per germline, CDR1 LNHDA and CDR2 SQIVND (reference sequence). CDR3 nucleotides: TGTGCCAGTAGTACCCAGAGGAGGGGCGGTGAAAAACTGTTTTTT. Residues: CASSTQRRGGEKLFF.

The chain is built from TRBV5-1 and TRBJ1-4; tentatively, D is TRBD1 (5 bases). The germline V and J ends were trimmed by 5 bases and 8 bases, with 16 bases remaining between them. The length of the CDR3 is 14 residues. Germline V CDR1 and CDR2: SGHRS, YFSETQ. As DNA, the CDR3 is TGCGCCAGCAGGCAGGGAGGGGATGGCGAAAAACTGTTTTTT. Protein product: CASRQGGDGEKLFF.

V gene TRBV4-3 combines with J gene TRBJ2-2; TRBD2 matches at 11 bases. Germline V CDR1 and CDR2: LGHNA, YSLEER. This CDR3 has 18 amino acids. V dropped 0 bases and J dropped 2; count of bases not matched to a gene: 5. The CDR3 region is CASSQDNLAGGNTGELFF. The CDR3 bases are TGCGCCAGCAGCCAAGATAACCTAGCGGGAGGTAACACCGGGGAGCTGTTTTTT.

The sample holds a few counts of this clone. The chain has TRBV6-6 and TRBJ1-1; the D gene is possibly TRBD1 (6 bases). Germline V CDR1 and CDR2: MNHNY, SVGAGI (reference sequence). Deletions cut 5 bases from V and 4 bases from J, with 14 bases between. This CDR3 is 14 amino acids long. CDR3 amino acids: CASSLGQGGTEAFF. CDR3 sequence (DNA): TGTGCCAGCAGTCTTGGCCAAGGGGGCACTGAAGCTTTCTTT.

The chain combines TRBV6-6 with TRBJ1-2, with D possibly matching TRBD1 (6 bases). Per germline, CDR1 MNHNY and CDR2 SVGAGI (reference sequence). V lost 4 bases, J lost 8 bases, and 11 bases lay in between. The CDR3 has 12 amino acids. The CDR3 reads CASSSGTRGYTF. The CDR3, as DNA: TGTGCCAGCAGTTCCGGGACACGGGGCTACACCTTC.

The chain carries TRBV20-1 and TRBJ2-7; D not certain. V was shortened by 3 bases and J by 9 bases, with 12 bases between the two germline ends. CDR3 length equals 11 residues. The germline V gene has CDR1 DFQATT and CDR2 SNEGSKA (reference sequence). The CDR3 reads CSASFLSLQYF. The CDR3 nucleotides are TGCAGTGCTAGTTTCCTTAGTCTGCAGTACTTC.